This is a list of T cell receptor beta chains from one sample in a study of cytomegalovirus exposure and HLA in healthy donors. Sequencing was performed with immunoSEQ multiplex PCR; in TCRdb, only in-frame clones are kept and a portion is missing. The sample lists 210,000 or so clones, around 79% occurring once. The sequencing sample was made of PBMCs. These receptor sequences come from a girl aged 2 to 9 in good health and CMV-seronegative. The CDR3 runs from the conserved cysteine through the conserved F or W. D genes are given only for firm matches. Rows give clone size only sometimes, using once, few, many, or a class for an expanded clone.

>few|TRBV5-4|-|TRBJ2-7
TGTGCCAGCAGCTTGGGGGGGGATTTGACGCACGAGCAGTACTTC
CASSLGGDLTHEQYF
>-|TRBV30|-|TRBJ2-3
TGTGCCTTGGCAGCGGGCCCTAGCACAGATACGCAGTATTTT
CALAAGPSTDTQYF
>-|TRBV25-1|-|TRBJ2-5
TGTGCCAGCAGTGAATCGGGAGAGACCCAGTACTTC
CASSESGETQYF
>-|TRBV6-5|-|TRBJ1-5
TGTGCCAGCAGTTACTCGTCAGTCGCGGGACAGCCCCAGCATTTT
CASSYSSVAGQPQHF
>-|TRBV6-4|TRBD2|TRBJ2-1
TGTGCCAGCAGACTTAGCGGGGGGGCGTTACCCAATGAGCAGTTCTTC
CASRLSGGALPNEQFF
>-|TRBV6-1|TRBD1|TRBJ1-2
TGTGCCAGCAGTGAACGGGACAGCGGCTCCTATGGCTACACCTTC
CASSERDSGSYGYTF
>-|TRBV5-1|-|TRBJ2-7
TGCGCCAGCAGCTCCGTGGGGGGAGCGTACCTCGAGCAGTACTTC
CASSSVGGAYLEQYF
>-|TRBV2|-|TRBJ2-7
TGTGCCAGCAGTGAAGGGCCTCTTTACGAGCAGTACTTC
CASSEGPLYEQYF
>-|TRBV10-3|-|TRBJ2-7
TGTGCCATCAGTGCAGGGTCCAACTACGAGCAGTACTTC
CAISAGSNYEQYF
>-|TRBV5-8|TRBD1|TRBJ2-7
TGTGCCAGCAGACGGGGACAGGGGGTCTCCTACGAGCAGTACTTC
CASRRGQGVSYEQYF
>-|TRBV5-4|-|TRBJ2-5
TGTGCCAGCACCCAGGTCGGCCAAGAGACCCAGTACTTC
CASTQVGQETQYF
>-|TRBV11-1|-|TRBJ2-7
TGTGCCAGCTCGGCAGGGGTCGGCTCCTACGAGCAGTACTTC
CASSAGVGSYEQYF
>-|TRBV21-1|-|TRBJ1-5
TGTGCCAGCAGCGAGTGTGAGCCCCAGCATTTT
CASSECEPQHF
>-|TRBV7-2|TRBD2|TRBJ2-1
TGTGCCAGCAGGCGGACCGGGACTAGCGGGGTTAATGAGCAGTTCTTC
CASRRTGTSGVNEQFF
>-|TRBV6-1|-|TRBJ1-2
TGTGCCAGCAGCCCAACACCCGCCAGTATGAGCTACACCTTC
CASSPTPASMSYTF
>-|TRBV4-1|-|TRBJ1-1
TGCGCCAGCAGCACGGACACTTTGAACACTGAAGCTTTCTTT
CASSTDTLNTEAFF
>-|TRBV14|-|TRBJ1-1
TGTGCCAGCAGCCCAAGTACATTGGCACTGAACACTGAAGCTTTCTTT
CASSPSTLALNTEAFF
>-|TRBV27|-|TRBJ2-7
TGTGCCAGCAGTTGGGACTCCAGCTCCTACGAGCAGTACTTC
CASSWDSSSYEQYF
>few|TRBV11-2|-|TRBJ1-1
TGTGCCAGCAGTCCCGGGACTCACTCTGAAGCTTTCTTT
CASSPGTHSEAFF
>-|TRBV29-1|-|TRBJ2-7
TGCAGCGTTATCCTAGTTTTAACAAATACCCTCTTCTACGAGCAGTACTTC
CSVILVLTNTLFYEQYF
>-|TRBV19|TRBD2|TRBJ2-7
TGTGCCAGTAGTCCAGGGACTATCTACGAGCAGTACTTC
CASSPGTIYEQYF
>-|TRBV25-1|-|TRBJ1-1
TGTGCCAGCAGTGCCTACAGGGAGAAGAGCACTGAAGCTTTCTTT
CASSAYREKSTEAFF
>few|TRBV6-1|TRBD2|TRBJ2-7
TGTGCCAGCAGTGATGGTGCGGGAGGGCCCTCCGAGCAGTACTTC
CASSDGAGGPSEQYF
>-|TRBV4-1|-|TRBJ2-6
TGCGCCAGCAACTACAGGTGGTACTCTGGGGCCAACGTCCTGACTTTC
CASNYRWYSGANVLTF
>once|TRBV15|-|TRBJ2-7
TGTGCCACCAGCGCCCCGGACAGAACCTACGAGCAGTACTTC
CATSAPDRTYEQYF